These 26 T cell receptor beta chains originate from one sample sequenced in a study of blood T cell repertoires in COVID-19. The table came from immunoSEQ multiplex PCR; TCRdb's copy has only in-frame clones and leaves some out. The sample lists around 300,000 clones; roughly 88% were seen once. Material for sequencing was peripheral blood. The source of these receptors is a woman aged 25 to 39 with COVID-19, enrolled during active disease.

This chain connects TRBV27 to TRBJ1-5; 10 bases line up with TRBD1. J lost 2 bases, V lost 8 bases, and 6 bases had no gene match. Germline V lookup: CDR1 MNHEY, CDR2 SMNVEV (reference sequence). The CDR3 contains 15 residues. CDR3 nucleotides: TGTGCCAGCCGCCGGGACAGGGGTGGCAATCAGCCCCAGCATTTT. Its protein is CASRRDRGGNQPQHF.

CDR3 region: CASSQEGTSGNYGYTF. CDR3 in DNA: TGCGCCAGCAGCCAAGAGGGGACTTCAGGGAACTATGGCTACACCTTC. V is TRBV4-1 and J is TRBJ1-2; a weak D match, TRBD1 (5 bases). The length of the CDR3 is 16 residues. Germline-derived CDR1 and CDR2 are MGHRA and YSYEKL. The V and J ends lost 0 bases and 2 bases respectively, with 13 bases between them.

The V gene is TRBV10-3, the J gene TRBJ1-2, with a weak D call TRBD1 (6 bases). The V gene's germline CDR1 is ENHRY and CDR2 SYGVKD. There are 14 residues in the CDR3. Trimming took off 3 bases at V and 4 bases at J, with 12 bases between the two ends. CDR3 in amino acids: CAISEPGHPYGYTF. CDR3 nucleotides: TGTGCCATCAGTGAACCGGGACATCCCTATGGCTACACCTTC.

The V and J genes are TRBV7-2 and TRBJ1-2, with TRBD1 matching over 8 bases. This CDR3 is built from 14 residues. The V and J ends lost 5 bases and 4 bases, in that order; junction bases with no gene match: 6. Germline V gene data show CDR1 as SGHTA and CDR2 as FQGNSA. CDR3 coding DNA: TGTGCCAGCAGCCTGACAGGGGAAATCTATGGCTACACCTTC. Its translation is CASSLTGEIYGYTF.

The chain joins TRBV7-2 to TRBJ2-5; D unclear. V lost 6 bases, J lost 3 bases, and 14 bases lay in between. The CDR3 spans 14 residues. The V gene's germline CDR1 is SGHTA and CDR2 FQGNSA. For the CDR3, the DNA is TGTGCCAGCAGGCCCACGTGGAGTGAAGAGACCCAGTACTTC. Translating gives CASRPTWSEETQYF.

The CDR3 region has the DNA TGTGCCAGCAGGGAGGGAGGGTCAACTAATGAAAAACTGTTTTTT. Translation gives CASREGGSTNEKLFF. The rearrangement uses TRBV2 and TRBJ1-4; D is unclear. Germline V CDR1 and CDR2: SNHLY, FYNNEI. The CDR3 contains 15 residues. Deletions cut 6 bases from V and 0 bases from J, with 11 bases between.

The V gene is TRBV6-5, the J gene TRBJ2-5; D is perhaps TRBD1 (7 bases). The V end lost 6 bases, the J end lost 4 bases, and 12 bases lay between the germline ends. The CDR3 runs 13 residues. Germline CDR1 MNHEY, CDR2 SVGAGI. In nucleotides, the CDR3 is TGTGCCAGCAGCAGGGGGGCTGGAGAGACCCAGTACTTC. Translation: CASSRGAGETQYF.

A note on this clone: Other DNA sequences within the sample encode an identical CDR3. The chain links TRBV18 to TRBJ1-3; D gene unclear. The CDR3 runs to 14 residues. In germline, CDR1 is KGHSH, CDR2 LQKENI. The germline V and J ends were trimmed by 3 bases and 0 bases, with 6 bases remaining between them. CDR3 DNA: TGTGCCAGCTCACCTCAGGCCTCTGGAAACACCATATATTTT. Its protein is CASSPQASGNTIYF.

V usage is TRBV7-2 and J usage is TRBJ2-3, with D maybe TRBD2 (5 bases). V was clipped by 5 bases and J by 7 bases, with 10 bases between them. Germline CDR1 and CDR2: SGHTA and FQGNSA. The CDR3 length is 12 residues. This chain's CDR3 is CASSPQDYTQYF. CDR3 DNA: TGTGCCAGCAGCCCCCAGGACTATACGCAGTATTTT.

V gene TRBV4-2 combines with J gene TRBJ1-4; the match to TRBD1 covers 7 bases. The CDR3 runs to 15 residues. The ends lost 6 bases at V and 7 bases at J; junction bases unmatched: 11. Germline V gene data show CDR1 as LGHNA and CDR2 as YNFKEQ. The CDR3 nucleotides are TGTGCCAGCAGGCAATTGAGGGGGCGCGCTGAAAAACTGTTTTTT. It translates to CASRQLRGRAEKLFF.

This clone was counted only a few times. The V gene is TRBV3-1 (or the pseudogene TRBV3-2), the J gene TRBJ2-3; 13 bases are shared with TRBD2. Germline V gives CDR1 LGHDT, CDR2 YNNKEL (reference sequence). Trimming cost V 2 bases and J 6 bases; bases outside gene matches: 2. The CDR3 sequence is 15 residues long. CDR3 residues: CASSQTSGGADTQYF. CDR3 in DNA: TGTGCCAGCAGCCAAACTAGCGGGGGGGCTGATACGCAGTATTTT.

V is TRBV3-1 (or the pseudogene TRBV3-2) and J is TRBJ1-6; D remains ambiguous. V gave up 0 bases and J gave up 7 bases, with 7 bases separating them. CDR3 length: 14 residues. Germline-derived CDR1 and CDR2 are LGHDT and YNNKEL (reference sequence). CDR3 loop: CASSQDMTNSPLHF. As DNA, the CDR3 is TGTGCCAGCAGCCAAGATATGACAAATTCACCCCTCCACTTT.

J is TRBJ1-6 and V is TRBV6-2 or TRBV6-3, with 7 positions matching TRBD1. The CDR3 runs 17 residues. V shed 2 bases and J 7 bases; nucleotides not matched to a gene: 11. Germline assignment: CDR1 MNHEY and CDR2 SVGEGT. The CDR3 is CASSYGEDRALNSPLHF. For the CDR3, the DNA is TGTGCCAGCAGTTACGGTGAAGACAGGGCCTTAAATTCACCCCTCCACTTT.

This clone was picked up one time. The chain has TRBV21-1 and TRBJ2-1; the DNA was not compared with TRBD2, the D call given in the table. TRBV21-1 is a documented pseudogene. The CDR3 length is 12 residues. CDR3 nucleotides: TGTGCCAGCAGCTCAGAGGGGGGGGAGCAGTTCTTC. Amino acid sequence: CASSSEGGEQFF.

The CDR3 DNA sequence: TGTGCCAGCACCAGGGGCGCGTCCTACAATGAGCAGTTCTTC. Translating gives CASTRGASYNEQFF. V usage is TRBV6-5 and J usage is TRBJ2-1, with a weak D call TRBD1 (6 bases). Germline V CDR1 and CDR2: MNHEY, SVGAGI. The length of the CDR3 is 14 residues. Trimming removed 7 bases from V and 1 base from J, with 11 bases in between.

This clone came up once. The J gene is TRBJ1-2, the V gene TRBV7-9, with 9 nucleotides matching TRBD1. V trimming: 1 base; J trimming: 4 bases; junction bases outside the gene matches: 13. This CDR3 comprises 18 residues. Germline-derived CDR1 and CDR2 are SEHNR and FQNEAQ (reference sequence). The CDR3 DNA reads as TGTGCCAGCAGCTTAGGGGGGACAGGGTTTCTTGGCAGCTATGGCTACACCTTC. This encodes CASSLGGTGFLGSYGYTF.

This rearrangement joins TRBV2 to TRBJ2-2, with D possibly being TRBD1 (6 bases). In germline, CDR1 is SNHLY, CDR2 FYNNEI. The germline V and J ends were trimmed by 8 bases and 7 bases, with 8 bases remaining between them. CDR3 length: 11 residues. This CDR3 is CASQGFGELFF. The CDR3 DNA sequence: TGTGCCAGCCAGGGGTTCGGGGAGCTGTTTTTT.

This clone showed up just once. The chain employs TRBV10-3 and TRBJ1-3; D is unresolved. CDR1 is ENHRY and CDR2 is SYGVKD in the germline V gene. Trimming left V 8 bases short and J 1 base short, with 9 bases between. There are 13 residues in the CDR3. CDR3 region: CAISGGSGNTIYF. The CDR3 bases are TGTGCCATCTCGGGCGGGTCTGGAAACACCATATATTTT.

The V call is TRBV7-2, the J call TRBJ2-2; TRBD1 matches at 8 bases. The CDR3 runs to 14 residues. The V gene end was trimmed by 6 bases and the J gene end by 4 bases; junction bases not matched to a gene: 4. Germline values: CDR1 SGHTA, CDR2 FQGNSA. CDR3 bases: TGTGCCAGCAGGCGGACAGGGAGCACCGGGGAGCTGTTTTTT. Translation: CASRRTGSTGELFF.

The rearrangement joins TRBV3-1 (or the pseudogene TRBV3-2) to TRBJ2-2; 8 positions agree with TRBD2. Germline CDR1 LGHDT, CDR2 YNNKEL (reference sequence). The CDR3 has 17 residues. The V gene end was trimmed by 0 bases and the J gene end by 3 bases; junction bases not matched to a gene: 6. The DNA of the CDR3 is TGTGCCAGCAGCCAAGATGGGACTAGACCTTACACCGGGGAGCTGTTTTTT. This gives the protein CASSQDGTRPYTGELFF.

The chain is built from TRBV5-6 and TRBJ1-2, with 10 bases aligning to TRBD1. V lost 4 bases, J lost 7 bases, and 13 bases stayed unmatched. The CDR3 spans 16 residues. In germline, CDR1 is SGHDT, CDR2 YYEEEE. CDR3: CASSRGLDRGLAGYTF. In DNA form, the CDR3 reads TGTGCCAGCAGCCGAGGTCTTGACAGGGGGCTTGCTGGCTACACCTTC.

The chain is built from TRBV5-5 and TRBJ1-1, with TRBD1 matching over 7 bases. V shed 4 bases and J 4 bases; nucleotides not matched to a gene: 4. CDR1 is SGHKS and CDR2 is YYEKEE in the germline V gene (reference sequence). This CDR3 contains 13 residues. Written as DNA, the CDR3 is TGTGCCAGCAGCGTTACAGGGGTCACTGAAGCTTTCTTT. This encodes CASSVTGVTEAFF.

CDR3 sequence reads: CASSQTGPYYGYTF. CDR3 in DNA: TGTGCCAGCAGCCAAACAGGTCCTTACTATGGCTACACCTTC. The J gene is TRBJ1-2, the V gene TRBV2; possible D gene TRBD1, 5 bases. V shed 6 bases and J shed 3 bases, with 14 bases lying between them. CDR1 and CDR2 from the germline V gene are SNHLY and FYNNEI. There are 14 residues in the CDR3.

The rearrangement joins TRBV25-1 to TRBJ1-1; a weak D match, TRBD1 (5 bases). Germline-derived CDR1 and CDR2 are MGHDK and SYGVNS. V lost 6 bases to trimming and J lost 7 bases, with 15 bases between them. This CDR3 is built from 13 residues. The DNA for the CDR3 is TGTGCCAGCAGCCCGGCAGGGTGGGGTGAAGCTTTCTTT. This translates into CASSPAGWGEAFF.

This sequence joins TRBV5-1 and TRBJ1-5; 8 bases are shared with TRBD1. Trimming at V came to 0 bases and at J to 2 bases, leaving 13 bases not matched to a gene. Germline V gives CDR1 SGHRS, CDR2 YFSETQ. This CDR3 contains 19 residues. The CDR3 DNA is TGCGCCAGCAGCTTGGCATGGATGGACAGGGTGGTCGGCAATCAGCCCCAGCATTTT. Amino acids: CASSLAWMDRVVGNQPQHF. Based on the CDR3 plus reference TRBV5-1 and TRBJ1-5, the full variable domain is KAGVTQTPRYLIKTRGQQVTLSCSPISGHRSVSWYQQTPGQGLQFLFEYFSETQRNKGNFPGRFSGRQFSNSRSEMNVSTLELGDSALYLCASSLAWMDRVVGNQPQHFGDGTRLSIL.

This chain connects TRBV7-9 to TRBJ2-1; weak D call: TRBD1 (6 bases). The CDR3 totals 15 residues. Germline assignment: CDR1 SEHNR and CDR2 FQNEAQ (reference sequence). V was pared by 5 bases and J by 5 bases, with 16 bases between. CDR3: CASSARTVTDNEQFF. The CDR3, as DNA: TGTGCCAGCAGCGCCAGGACAGTAACCGACAATGAGCAGTTCTTC.